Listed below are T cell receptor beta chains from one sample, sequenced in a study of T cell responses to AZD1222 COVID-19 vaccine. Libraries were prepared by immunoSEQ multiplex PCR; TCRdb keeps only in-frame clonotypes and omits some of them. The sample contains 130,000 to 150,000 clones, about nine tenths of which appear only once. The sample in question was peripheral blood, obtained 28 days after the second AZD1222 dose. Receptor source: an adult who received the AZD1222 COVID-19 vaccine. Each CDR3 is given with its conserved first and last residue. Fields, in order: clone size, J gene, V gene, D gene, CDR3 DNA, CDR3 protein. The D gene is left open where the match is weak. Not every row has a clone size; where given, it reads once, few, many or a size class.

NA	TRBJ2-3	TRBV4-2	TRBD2	TGTGCCAGCAGACAGGGACTAGCGGGAGTCGGGCAGTATTTT	CASRQGLAGVGQYF
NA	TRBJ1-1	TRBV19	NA	TGTGCCAGTAGTATTCGGCTAGAATACACTGAAGCTTTCTTT	CASSIRLEYTEAFF
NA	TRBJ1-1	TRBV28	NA	TGTGCCAGCACCACCATCGTCGGCGAACGAAACACTGAAGCTTTCTTT	CASTTIVGERNTEAFF
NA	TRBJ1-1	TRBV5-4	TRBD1	TGTGCCAGCAGCTTGGGACAGGGGGCTGATGACGCTGAAGCTTTCTTT	CASSLGQGADDAEAFF
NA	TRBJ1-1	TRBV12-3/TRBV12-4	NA	TGTGCCAGCGGGAGACTGAACACTGAAGCTTTCTTT	CASGRLNTEAFF
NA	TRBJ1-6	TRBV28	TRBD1	TGTGCCAGCAGTGGGGACAGTTATTCTAATTCACCCCTCCACTTT	CASSGDSYSNSPLHF
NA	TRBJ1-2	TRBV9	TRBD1	TGTGCCAGCAGCGTAGGACAGGGAATATACTATGGCTACACCTTC	CASSVGQGIYYGYTF
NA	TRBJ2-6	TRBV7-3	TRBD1	TGTGCCAGCAGCTTACAGGGGGCCGCTGGGGCCAACGTCCTGACTTTC	CASSLQGAAGANVLTF
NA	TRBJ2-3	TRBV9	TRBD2	TGTGCCAGCAGCCAAGGGGCGGGAGGGCCGCGGGGAGATACGCAGTATTTT	CASSQGAGGPRGDTQYF
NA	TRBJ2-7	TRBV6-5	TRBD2	TGTGCCAGCATGAGGGAGGGAGGATACGAGCAGTACTTC	CASMREGGYEQYF
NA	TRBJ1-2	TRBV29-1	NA	TGCAGCGTGGGTCTGGACGGTTCTAACTATGGCTACACCTTC	CSVGLDGSNYGYTF
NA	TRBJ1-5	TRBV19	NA	TGTGCCAGTACAGGGGATTTTGGCAATCAGCCCCAGCATTTT	CASTGDFGNQPQHF
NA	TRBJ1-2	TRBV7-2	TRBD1	TGTGCCAGCAGCGACGTGGGGACAGGGGGCAGAAAATGCACCTTC	CASSDVGTGGRKCTF
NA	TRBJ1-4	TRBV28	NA	TGTGCCAGCAGTGGAATGGGGGGTTTGAGTGAAAAACTGTTTTTT	CASSGMGGLSEKLFF
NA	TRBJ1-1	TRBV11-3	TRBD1	TGTGCCAGCAGCTACAGGACAGGTCTTTCCCCTGAAGCTTTCTTT	CASSYRTGLSPEAFF
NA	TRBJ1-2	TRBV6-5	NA	TGTGCCAGCAGTTACGGGGCAACGGACTATGGCTACACCTTC	CASSYGATDYGYTF
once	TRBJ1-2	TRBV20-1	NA	TGCAGAGCACCACCGGGACTCGGCTACACCTTC	CRAPPGLGYTF
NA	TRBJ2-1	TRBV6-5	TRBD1	TGTGCCAGCAGTAAGCCCGGGACAGGGGACAATGAGCAGTTCTTC	CASSKPGTGDNEQFF
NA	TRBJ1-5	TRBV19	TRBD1	TGTGCCAGTAGTATACCAACAGGGGGGAATCAGCCCCAGCATTTT	CASSIPTGGNQPQHF
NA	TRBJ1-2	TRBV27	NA	TGTGCCAGCAGTTCTCCAGACGACTGGTTCTATGGCTACACCTTC	CASSSPDDWFYGYTF
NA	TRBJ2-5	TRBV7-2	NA	TGTGCCAGCAGCCGTAGAGTCCAAGAGACCCAGTACTTC	CASSRRVQETQYF
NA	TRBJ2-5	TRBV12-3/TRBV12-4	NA	TGTGCCAGCAGCCCCACCTTGGAGACCCAGTACTTC	CASSPTLETQYF
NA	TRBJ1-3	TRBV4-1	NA	TGCGCCAGCAGCCAAGAGGGGGTGGTGTCTGGAAACACCATATATTTT	CASSQEGVVSGNTIYF
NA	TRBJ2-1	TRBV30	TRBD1	TGTGCCTGGAGTGTACTAGGGACAGGGAATGAGCAGTTCTTC	CAWSVLGTGNEQFF
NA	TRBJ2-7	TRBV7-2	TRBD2	TGTGCCAGCAGCTTAGCCGAGCGGGAGCAAGAGCAGTACTTC	CASSLAEREQEQYF
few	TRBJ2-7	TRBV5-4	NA	TGTGCCAGCAGCCACGTAACGACCTACGAGCAGTACTTC	CASSHVTTYEQYF
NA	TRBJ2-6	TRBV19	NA	TGTGCCAGTAGTACAACAGGTAGCTCTGGGGCCAACGTCCTGACTTTC	CASSTTGSSGANVLTF
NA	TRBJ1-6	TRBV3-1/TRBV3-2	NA	TGTGCCAGCAGCCAAGATCGGACCGATTCACCCCTCCACTTT	CASSQDRTDSPLHF
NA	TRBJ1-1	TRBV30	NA	TGTGCCTGGAGTGGTATGTTTGCTGAAGCTTTCTTT	CAWSGMFAEAFF
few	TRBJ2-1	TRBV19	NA	TGTGCCAGTAGTATAGTCGGGACTGACTACAATGAGCAGTTCTTC	CASSIVGTDYNEQFF
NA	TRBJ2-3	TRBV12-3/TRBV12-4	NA	TGTGCCAGCACCAAAACAACAGATACGCAGTATTTT	CASTKTTDTQYF
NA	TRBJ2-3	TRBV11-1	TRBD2	TGTGCCAGCAGCTTAGGGACTAGCGGGAGCACAGATACGCAGTATTTT	CASSLGTSGSTDTQYF
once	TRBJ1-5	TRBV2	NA	TGTGCCAGCAGGGGAGAGGGCAGCAATCAGCCCCAGCATTTT	CASRGEGSNQPQHF
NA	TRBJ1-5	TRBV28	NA	TGTGCCAGCAGTTTTTCCGGCAATCAGCCCCAGCATTTT	CASSFSGNQPQHF
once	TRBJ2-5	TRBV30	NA	TGTGCCTGGAGTGTAGTTGGCAGCCAAGAGACCCAGTACTTC	CAWSVVGSQETQYF
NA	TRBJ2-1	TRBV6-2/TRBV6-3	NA	TGTGCCAGCAGTTCCGGGCACAATGAGCAGTTCTTC	CASSSGHNEQFF
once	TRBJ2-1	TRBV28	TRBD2	TGTGCCAGCAGTACCGCCGGGACTAGCGGACACAATGAGCAGTTCTTC	CASSTAGTSGHNEQFF
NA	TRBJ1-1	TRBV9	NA	TGTGCCAGCAGCGTAGGTATTGTGGGGGGCACTGAAGCTTTCTTT	CASSVGIVGGTEAFF
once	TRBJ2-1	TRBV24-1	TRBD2	TGTGCCACCAGTGACCCACTCAGCGGGAGCGGTGTAGGCTCCTACAATGAGCAGTTCTTC	CATSDPLSGSGVGSYNEQFF
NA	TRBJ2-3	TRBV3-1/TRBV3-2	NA	TGTGCCAGCAGCAAAAGAGGGGCGGATACGCAGTATTTT	CASSKRGADTQYF
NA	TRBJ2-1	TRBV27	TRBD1	TGTGCCAGCAGTGTCACAGGGGGATGGTACAATGAGCAGTTCTTC	CASSVTGGWYNEQFF
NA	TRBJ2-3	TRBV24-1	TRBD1	TGTGCCACCAGTGATTTAGGACAGGGGGTGGATACGCAGTATTTT	CATSDLGQGVDTQYF
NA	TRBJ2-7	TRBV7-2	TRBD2	TGTGCCAGCAGCTTGGGGATTGGGGAACTAGCGGGACAGAACGAGCAGTACTTC	CASSLGIGELAGQNEQYF
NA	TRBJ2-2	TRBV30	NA	TGTGCCTGGAGTCGGGACGTTGTATTCGAGGGTTTACCCGGGGAGCTGTTTTTT	CAWSRDVVFEGLPGELFF
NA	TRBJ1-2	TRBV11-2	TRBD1	TGTGCCAGCAGCCCAAGGACAGGAAACTATGGCTACACCTTC	CASSPRTGNYGYTF